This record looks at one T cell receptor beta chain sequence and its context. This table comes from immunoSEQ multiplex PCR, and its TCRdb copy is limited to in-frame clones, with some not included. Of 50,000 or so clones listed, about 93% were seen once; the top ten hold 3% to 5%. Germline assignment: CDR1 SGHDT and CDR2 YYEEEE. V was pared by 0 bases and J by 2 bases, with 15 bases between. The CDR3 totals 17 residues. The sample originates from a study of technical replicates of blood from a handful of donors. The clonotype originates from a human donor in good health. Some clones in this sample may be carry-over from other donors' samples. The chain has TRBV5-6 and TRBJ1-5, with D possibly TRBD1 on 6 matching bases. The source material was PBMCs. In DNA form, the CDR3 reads TGTGCCAGCAGCTTGGCCGGGGGGGCTGGGGGCAATCAGCCCCAGCATTTT. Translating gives CASSLAGGAGGNQPQHF. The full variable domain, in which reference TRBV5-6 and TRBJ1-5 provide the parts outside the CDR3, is DAGVTQSPTHLIKTRGQQVTLRCSPKSGHDTVSWYQQALGQGPQFIFQYYEEEERQRGNFPDRFSGHQFPNYSSELNVNALLLGDSALYLCASSLAGGAGGNQPQHFGDGTRLSIL.